This TCR beta chain was recorded in a study of cytomegalovirus exposure and HLA in healthy donors. The CDR3 covers 13 residues. From germline, CDR1 is SGHRS and CDR2 YFSETQ. V was clipped by 7 bases and J by 5 bases; unmatched bases: 6. Primers included in the PCR were 60 Vbeta and 13 Jbeta primers. The method was immunoSEQ multiplex PCR; TCRdb's version includes in-frame clones alone and lacks a portion of them. The sample lists 95,000 to 100,000 clones; 85% to 90% were seen once. The sequencing sample was made of PBMCs. The sequence was obtained from a man aged 30-40 years in good health and CMV-seronegative. This chain joins TRBV5-1 and TRBJ1-1, with 9 bases lining up with TRBD1. The CDR3 protein is CASGDRAGTEAFF. CDR3 sequence (DNA): TGCGCCAGCGGGGACAGGGCTGGGACTGAAGCTTTCTTT. The full variable domain, in which reference TRBV5-1 and TRBJ1-1 provide the parts outside the CDR3, is KAGVTQTPRYLIKTRGQQVTLSCSPISGHRSVSWYQQTPGQGLQFLFEYFSETQRNKGNFPGRFSGRQFSNSRSEMNVSTLELGDSALYLCASGDRAGTEAFFGQGTRLTVV.